This TCR beta chain derives from a study of cytomegalovirus exposure and HLA in healthy donors. Trimming took off 4 bases at V and 6 bases at J, with 14 bases between the two ends. The CDR3 has 14 residues. Per the germline V gene, CDR1 is SNHLY and CDR2 is FYNNEI. This clone turned up a few times. The primer mix had 60 Vbeta and 13 Jbeta primers. The repertoire was sequenced with immunoSEQ multiplex PCR; TCRdb's copy has only in-frame clones and lacks some. The profile shows more than 85,000 clones, 76% of them singletons. This sequence originates from a woman aged 50 to 60 in good health and CMV-seropositive. The genes are TRBV2 and TRBJ2-3; D is perhaps TRBD1 (5 bases). Sequencing was done on a sample of PBMCs. CDR3 sequence: CASSAGLSSDTQYF. The CDR3 DNA reads TGTGCCAGCAGTGCAGGGCTATCATCGGATACGCAGTATTTT.